This T cell receptor beta chain was observed in a study of early T cells in non-severe SARS-CoV-2 infection. Background on the study: From unsorted whole blood, bulk RNA was sequenced, and the chains remained unpaired.

TCRdb re-called the 5' RACE reads with MiXCR, one entry per CDR3 protein. The sample shows about 92,000 distinct CDR3 sequences, approximately 16% of them seen only once. This clonotype appeared a few times. V lost 4 bases to trimming and J lost 1 base; unmatched junction nucleotides: 10. Germline lookup yields CDR1 DFQATT and CDR2 SNEGSKA (reference sequence). CDR3 length: 15 amino acids. Sequencing was done on a sample of whole blood. The genes are TRBV20-1 and TRBJ2-7; TRBD2 aligns across 7 bases. The source of this sequence is an adult who was a healthcare worker with PCR-confirmed SARS-CoV-2 infection or an uninfected control (not recorded which). DNA of the CDR3: TGCAGTGCTACTACCTTTAGCGGGCGGTCCTACGAGCAGTACTTC. This encodes CSATTFSGRSYEQYF.